This T cell receptor beta chain was found in a study of blood T cell repertoires in COVID-19. Overall study context: Both acute and convalescent COVID-19 samples were obtained from the United States, Italy and Spain.

Self-reported history from a screening survey and questionnaire set each donor's cohort. Libraries were prepared by immunoSEQ multiplex PCR; TCRdb keeps only in-frame clonotypes and omits some of them. The sample carries 200,000 to 250,000 clones, roughly 89% recorded once. CDR3 length: 15 residues. Germline CDR1 and CDR2: MNHEY and SVGAGI. V lost 6 bases and J lost 2; bases outside the gene matches: 7. Sequenced material: PBMCs or T cells enriched from blood (not recorded which). V is TRBV6-5 and J is TRBJ1-3; 7 bases match TRBD1. The TCR was taken from a man in his thirties or forties who had been exposed to COVID-19. The CDR3 bases are TGTGCCAGCAGAAATGACAGGGAGGCTGGAAACACCATATATTTT. Amino acid sequence: CASRNDREAGNTIYF.